The following is a T cell receptor beta chain sequence with its context. This clonotype was seen at least ten times. The antigen it binds to is not known. The record has no base qualities; no much larger clone is one base away. The CDR1 and CDR2 encoded by the germline V gene are SGHTA and FQGNSA. The CDR3 numbers 15 residues from cysteine through phenylalanine. Left in the record is the CDR3 DNA by itself, 45 bases read in frame from the first base. V loses 1 base of germline sequence and J loses 5 bases, and the interval between the two ends is 13 bases. TCRdb records Illumina HiSeq 2500 as the sequencer. Superscript III and a set of TRAV- and TRBV-specific primers were used to synthesize first-strand cDNA, so that both TCRalpha and TCRbeta chains were covered. A roughly 18-cycle PCR with Phusion amplified the TCRs, pairing a constant-region primer with the adapter that was attached to the V primers. The MessageAmp II aRNA Amplification Kit was used to amplify the isolated mRNA, with in vitro transcription run for around 15 hours at 37 degrees C. The Dynabeads mRNA DIRECT Purification Kit was used to isolate the mRNA for TCR sequencing. Indexed Illumina adapters were added in a second roughly 25-cycle Phusion PCR, and the resulting products were purified with AMPure XP beads. Turning to the authors' computational methods: Using custom Perl scripts, TCR sequences that encoded the same protein were pooled, out-of-frame sequences were dropped, and the abundance of each clonotype was calculated. Any TCR sequence supported by only a single read was excluded from analysis. Shannon entropy, Gini index, clonality, richness, and the frequency of TCRs shared between repertoires were included as repertoire metrics. The public reads were run again by TCRdb, first through fastp at Q25 and then through MiXCR, and only productive beta chains were kept. Here each entry gathers all rows of one CDR3 protein and keeps the most common genes and DNA. These V and J calls derive from TCRdb rather than the authors' analysis. This sample holds about 100,000 distinct CDR3 sequences; about 20% were observed only once. Clones ranked in the top ten supply over 3.5% of the sample.

The data belong to a study of low-dose radiotherapy and immunotherapy resistance in tumors (dated by TCRdb to between 2021 and 2022). Background for the entire study: Cohort 1 received 0.5 Gy per fraction every 2 weeks, with a prescribed total PTV dose of 6.5 Gy. Patients in Cohort 2 were given 1 Gy per fraction every two weeks, for a total of 13 Gy across 26 weeks. Nivolumab was administered intravenously as a 240 mg flat dose every two weeks, and ipilimumab was administered intravenously at 1 mg/kg every six weeks. Cyclophosphamide 200 mg/m2 was administered intravenously every two weeks, one day before each radiation and immunotherapy administration. Starting on cycle 1 day 1, patients took 300 mg of aspirin by mouth once a day for four cycles. Trial participants were not randomized into treatment groups. Eight patients were included in the translational analysis: three from the first dose cohort and the first five from the second dose cohort.

Explained via the paper, the time point label denotes: after trial treatment. Per the publication, the treatment or condition label means: LDRT plus nivolumab, ipilimumab, low-dose cyclophosphamide and aspirin (RACIN trial). The donors came from RACIN, which was a single-arm phase I dose-escalation trial that paired nivolumab and ipilimumab with aspirin, low-dose cyclophosphamide and low-dose radiotherapy. Eligible patients had advanced, TIL-negative solid tumors. The chain employs TRBV7-2 and TRBJ2-3, and possibly TRBD2, on 7 matching bases. The TCR originated in a male donor with prostate cancer. The sample here was PBMCs, taken after low-dose radiotherapy plus immunotherapy. The sequenced DNA: TGTGCCAGCAGCTTAGTCGGGGGGCGGGAAGATACGCAGTATTTT. It is translated as CASSLVGGREDTQYF.